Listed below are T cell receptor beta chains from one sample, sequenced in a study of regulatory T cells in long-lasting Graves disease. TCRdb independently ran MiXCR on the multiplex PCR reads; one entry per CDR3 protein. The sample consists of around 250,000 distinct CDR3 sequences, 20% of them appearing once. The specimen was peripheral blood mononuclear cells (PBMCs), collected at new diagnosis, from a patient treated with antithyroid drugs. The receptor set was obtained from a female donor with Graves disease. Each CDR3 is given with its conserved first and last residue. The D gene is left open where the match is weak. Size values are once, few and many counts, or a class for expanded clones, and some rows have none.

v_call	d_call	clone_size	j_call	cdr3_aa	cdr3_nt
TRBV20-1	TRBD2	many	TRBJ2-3	CSARDPTSGGRTDTQYF	TGCAGTGCTAGAGATCCGACTAGCGGGGGCCGCACAGATACGCAGTATTTT
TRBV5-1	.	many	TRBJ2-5	CASSFSGPEETQYF	TGCGCCAGCAGCTTCTCCGGACCCGAAGAGACCCAGTACTTC
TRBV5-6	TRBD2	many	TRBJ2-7	CASSPGLAGRYEQYF	TGTGCCAGCAGTCCTGGACTAGCGGGCCGCTACGAGCAGTACTTC
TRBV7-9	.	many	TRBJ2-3	CASSLGTNKNTQYF	TGTGCCAGCAGCTTAGGGACTAATAAGAATACGCAGTATTTT
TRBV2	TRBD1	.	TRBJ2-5	CASRQQGTGETQYF	TGTGCCAGCAGACAACAGGGGACCGGGGAGACCCAGTACTTC
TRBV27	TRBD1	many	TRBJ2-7	CASSLSETGNYEQYF	TGTGCCAGCAGTTTATCAGAGACAGGGAATTACGAGCAGTACTTC
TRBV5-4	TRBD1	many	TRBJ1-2	CASSLRTGSDGYTF	TGTGCCAGCAGCTTGAGGACAGGCAGCGATGGCTACACCTTC
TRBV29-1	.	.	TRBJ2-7	CSVAGQLTYEQYF	TGCAGCGTTGCGGGCCAGCTAACCTACGAGCAGTACTTC
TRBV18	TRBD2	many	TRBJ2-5	CASSPTSGSVETQYF	TGTGCCAGCTCTCCGACTAGCGGGAGTGTGGAGACCCAGTACTTC
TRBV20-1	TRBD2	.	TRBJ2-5	CSARKLAGGQETQYF	TGCAGTGCTAGGAAATTAGCGGGGGGCCAAGAGACCCAGTACTTC
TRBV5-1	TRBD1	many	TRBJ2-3	CASSLQGASTDTQYF	TGCGCCAGCAGCCTACAGGGGGCGAGCACAGATACGCAGTATTTT
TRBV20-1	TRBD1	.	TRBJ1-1	CSAKTGGGDTEAFF	TGCAGTGCGAAGACAGGGGGCGGGGACACTGAAGCTTTCTTT
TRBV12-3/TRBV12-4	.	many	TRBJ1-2	CASSRPGSVGYTF	TGTGCCAGCAGTCGGCCGGGGTCTGTTGGCTACACCTTC
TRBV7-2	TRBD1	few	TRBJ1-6	CAGSSYGTGIGSKQNSPLHF	TGTGCCGGCAGCTCCTACGGGACAGGGATTGGATCAAAGCAAAATTCACCCCTCCACTTT
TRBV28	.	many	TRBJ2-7	CASNPGLGVNEQYF	TGTGCCAGCAACCCGGGGCTGGGAGTGAACGAGCAGTACTTC
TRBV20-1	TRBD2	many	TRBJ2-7	CSAGLAGSYEQYF	TGCAGTGCGGGCTTAGCGGGATCCTACGAGCAGTACTTC
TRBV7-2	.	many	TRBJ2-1	CASSSNIGDRFF	TGTGCCAGCAGCTCTAATATCGGAGATCGGTTCTTC
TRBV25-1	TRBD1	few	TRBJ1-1	CASSPGGQGNTEAFF	TGTGCCAGCAGCCCTGGGGGACAGGGGAACACTGAAGCTTTCTTT
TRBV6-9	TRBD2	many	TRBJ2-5	CASSYSKSFIELAGLQETQYF	TGTGCCAGCAGTTACTCGAAGTCCTTTATTGAGTTAGCGGGGTTACAAGAGACCCAGTACTTC
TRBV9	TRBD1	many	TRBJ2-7	CASSVGTGVTEQYF	TGTGCCAGCAGCGTTGGGACAGGGGTCACCGAGCAGTACTTC
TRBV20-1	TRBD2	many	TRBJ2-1	CSAREGGSAGRREQFF	TGCAGTGCTAGAGAGGGGGGGTCGGCGGGACGGCGTGAGCAGTTCTTC
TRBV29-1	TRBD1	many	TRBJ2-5	CSVVDRGQRPAGETQYF	TGCAGCGTGGTAGACAGGGGCCAGCGACCTGCAGGAGAGACCCAGTACTTC
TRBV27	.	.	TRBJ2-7	CASSPRLHPEQYF	TGTGCCAGCAGTCCTCGTTTGCACCCAGAGCAGTACTTC
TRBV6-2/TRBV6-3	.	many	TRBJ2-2	CASSYSWGRSGELFF	TGTGCCAGCAGTTACTCCTGGGGTCGATCCGGGGAGCTGTTTTTT
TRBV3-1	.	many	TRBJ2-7	CASSLAVSAEQYF	TGTGCCAGCAGCCTCGCGGTTAGCGCCGAGCAGTACTTC
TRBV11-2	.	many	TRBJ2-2	CASSPRPTNTGELFF	TGTGCCAGCAGCCCGCGGCCCACGAACACCGGGGAGCTGTTTTTT
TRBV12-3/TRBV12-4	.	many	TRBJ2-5	CASSLAVGKKYF	TGTGCCAGCAGTTTGGCGGTGGGGAAAAAGTACTTC
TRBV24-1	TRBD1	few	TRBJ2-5	CATSGPGQGATQETQYF	TGTGCCACCAGTGGGCCGGGACAGGGGGCGACACAAGAGACCCAGTACTTC